This T cell receptor beta chain was obtained from a study of T cells after yellow fever vaccination. This CDR3 spans 14 amino acids. Germline CDR1 reads SGHTA; CDR2 reads FQGNSA. TCRdb reprocessed the 5' RACE reads via MiXCR and lists one record per CDR3 protein. The sample holds 100,000 to 150,000 distinct CDR3 sequences, about 16% seen once. About this clonotype: Compared with germline, one end of the junction differs, possibly owing to a read error.

The clonotype was recovered from a man aged 18-30 years who received the YFV17D yellow fever vaccine. The chain combines TRBV7-2 with TRBJ2-1, with D hard to call. The sequences come from CD8+ T cells sorted from PBMCs, collected 5 days after the yellow fever booster vaccination. CDR3 nucleotide sequence: TGTGCCAGCAGCTTAGAGCGTTCCTATAATGAGCAGTTCTTC. Translated: CASSLERSYNEQFF.